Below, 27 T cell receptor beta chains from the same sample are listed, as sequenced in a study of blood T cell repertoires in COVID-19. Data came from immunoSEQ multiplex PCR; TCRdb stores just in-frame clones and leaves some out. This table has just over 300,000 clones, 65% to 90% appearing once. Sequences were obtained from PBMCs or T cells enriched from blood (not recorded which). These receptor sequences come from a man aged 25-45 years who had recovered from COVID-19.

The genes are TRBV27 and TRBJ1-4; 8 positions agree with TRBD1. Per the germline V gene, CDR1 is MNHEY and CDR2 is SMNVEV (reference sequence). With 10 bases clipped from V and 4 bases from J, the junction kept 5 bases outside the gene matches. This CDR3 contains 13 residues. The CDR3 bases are TGTGCCACCAGGGGGCGCGATAATGAAAAACTGTTTTTT. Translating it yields CATRGRDNEKLFF.

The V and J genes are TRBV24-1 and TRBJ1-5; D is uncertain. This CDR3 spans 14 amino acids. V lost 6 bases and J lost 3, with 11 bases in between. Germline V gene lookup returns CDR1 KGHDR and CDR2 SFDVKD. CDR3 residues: CATSLSEVNQPQHF. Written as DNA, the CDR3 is TGTGCCACCAGTCTGTCGGAGGTCAATCAGCCCCAGCATTTT.

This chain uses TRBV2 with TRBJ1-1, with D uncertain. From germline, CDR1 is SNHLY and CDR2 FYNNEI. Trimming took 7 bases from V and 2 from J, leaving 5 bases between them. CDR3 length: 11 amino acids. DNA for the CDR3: TGTGCCAGCATGGGCAACACTGAAGCTTTCTTT. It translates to CASMGNTEAFF.

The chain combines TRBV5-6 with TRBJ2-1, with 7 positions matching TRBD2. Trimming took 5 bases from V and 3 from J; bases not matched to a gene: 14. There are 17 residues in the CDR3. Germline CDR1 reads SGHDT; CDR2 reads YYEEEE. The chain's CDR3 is CASRTDWGEGIYNEQFF. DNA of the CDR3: TGTGCCAGCAGGACCGACTGGGGGGAGGGGATCTACAATGAGCAGTTCTTC.

Here the CDR3 reads CASSNRRAPEEKLFF. CDR3 nucleotides: TGTGCCAGTAGCAATAGGCGGGCACCTGAAGAAAAACTGTTTTTT. V usage is TRBV19 and J usage is TRBJ1-4; D is ambiguous. Germline loops: CDR1 LNHDA, CDR2 SQIVND (reference sequence). V shed 6 bases and J shed 8 bases, with 19 bases lying between them. This CDR3 is built from 15 residues.

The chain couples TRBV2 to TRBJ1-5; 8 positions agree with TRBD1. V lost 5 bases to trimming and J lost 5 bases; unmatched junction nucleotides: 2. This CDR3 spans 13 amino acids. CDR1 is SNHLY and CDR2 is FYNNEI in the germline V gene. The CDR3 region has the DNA TGTGCCAGCAGTTTGGACAGGGATCAGCCCCAGCATTTT. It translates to CASSLDRDQPQHF.

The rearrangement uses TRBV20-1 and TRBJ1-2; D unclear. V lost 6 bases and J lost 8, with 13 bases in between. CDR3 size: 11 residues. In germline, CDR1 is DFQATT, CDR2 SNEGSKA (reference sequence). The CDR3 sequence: CSAEVGRGYTF. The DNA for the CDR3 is TGCAGTGCGGAGGTAGGGAGGGGCTACACCTTC.

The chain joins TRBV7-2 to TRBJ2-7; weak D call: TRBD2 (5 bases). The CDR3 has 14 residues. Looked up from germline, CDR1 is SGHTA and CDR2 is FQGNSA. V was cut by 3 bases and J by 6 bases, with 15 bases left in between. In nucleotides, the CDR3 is TGTGCCAGCAGCTTTAGTCGAGCGGTCTTCGAGCAGTACTTC. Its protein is CASSFSRAVFEQYF.

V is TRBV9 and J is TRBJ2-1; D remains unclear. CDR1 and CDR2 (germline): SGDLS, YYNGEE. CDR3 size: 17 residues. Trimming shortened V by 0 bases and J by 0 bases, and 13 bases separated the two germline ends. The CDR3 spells CASSVGLAHSSYNEQFF. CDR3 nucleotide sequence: TGTGCCAGCAGCGTAGGCCTCGCCCACAGCTCCTACAATGAGCAGTTCTTC.

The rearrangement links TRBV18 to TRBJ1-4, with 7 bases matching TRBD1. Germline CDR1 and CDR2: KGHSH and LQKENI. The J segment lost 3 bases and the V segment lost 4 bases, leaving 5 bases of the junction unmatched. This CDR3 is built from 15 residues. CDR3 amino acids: CASSQGAPANEKLFF. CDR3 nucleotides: TGTGCCAGCTCACAGGGGGCGCCGGCTAATGAAAAACTGTTTTTT. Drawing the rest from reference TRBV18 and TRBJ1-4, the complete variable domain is NAGVMQNPRHLVRRRGQEARLRCSPMKGHSHVYWYRQLPEEGLKFMVYLQKENIIDESGMPKERFSAEFPKEGPSILRIQQVVRGDSAAYFCASSQGAPANEKLFFGSGTQLSVL.

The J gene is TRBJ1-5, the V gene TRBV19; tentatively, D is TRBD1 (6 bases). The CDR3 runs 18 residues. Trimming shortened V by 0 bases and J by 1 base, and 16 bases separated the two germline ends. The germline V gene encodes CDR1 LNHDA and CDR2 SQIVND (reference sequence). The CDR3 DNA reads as TGTGCCAGTAGTATAGATCAAGGGGGGGGTTCGAGCAATCAGCCCCAGCATTTT. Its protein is CASSIDQGGGSSNQPQHF.

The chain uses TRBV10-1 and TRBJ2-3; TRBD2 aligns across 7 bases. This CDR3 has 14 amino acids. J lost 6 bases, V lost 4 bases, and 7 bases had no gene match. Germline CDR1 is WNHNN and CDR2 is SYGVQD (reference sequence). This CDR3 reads CASSGGGSRDTQYF. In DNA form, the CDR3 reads TGCGCCAGCAGTGGGGGGGGTTCCCGGGATACGCAGTATTTT.

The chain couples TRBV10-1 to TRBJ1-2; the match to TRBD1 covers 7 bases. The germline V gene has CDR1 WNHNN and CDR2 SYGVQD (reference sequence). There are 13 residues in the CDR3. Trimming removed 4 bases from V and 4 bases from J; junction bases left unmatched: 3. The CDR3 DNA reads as TGCGCCAGCAGTGGGGACAGACCCTATGGCTACACCTTC. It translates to CASSGDRPYGYTF.

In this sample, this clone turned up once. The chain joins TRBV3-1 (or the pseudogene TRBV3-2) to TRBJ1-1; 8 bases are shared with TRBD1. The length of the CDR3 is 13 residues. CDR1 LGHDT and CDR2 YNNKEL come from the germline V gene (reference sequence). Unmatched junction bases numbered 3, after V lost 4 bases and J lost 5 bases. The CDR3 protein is CASSRQGWTEAFF. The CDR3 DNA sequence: TGTGCCAGCAGCCGACAGGGGTGGACTGAAGCTTTCTTT.

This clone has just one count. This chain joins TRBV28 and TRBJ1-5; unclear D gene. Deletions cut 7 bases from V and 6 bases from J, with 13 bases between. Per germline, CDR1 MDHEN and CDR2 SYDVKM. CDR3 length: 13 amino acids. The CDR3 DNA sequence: TGTGCCAGCAATCCCGCGGCGATTCAGCCCCAGCATTTT. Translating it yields CASNPAAIQPQHF.

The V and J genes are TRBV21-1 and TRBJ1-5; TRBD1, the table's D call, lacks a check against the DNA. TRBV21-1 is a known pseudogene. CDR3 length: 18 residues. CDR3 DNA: TGTGCCAGCAGCAAATCCCAACCCCGGACAGGGTGCGATCAGCCCCAGCATTTT. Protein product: CASSKSQPRTGCDQPQHF.

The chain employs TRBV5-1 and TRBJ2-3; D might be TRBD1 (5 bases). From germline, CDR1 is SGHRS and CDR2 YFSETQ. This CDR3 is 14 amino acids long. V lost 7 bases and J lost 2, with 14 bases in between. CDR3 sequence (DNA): TGCGCCAGCGGCGATGGGGCCCCCACAGATACGCAGTATTTT. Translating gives CASGDGAPTDTQYF.

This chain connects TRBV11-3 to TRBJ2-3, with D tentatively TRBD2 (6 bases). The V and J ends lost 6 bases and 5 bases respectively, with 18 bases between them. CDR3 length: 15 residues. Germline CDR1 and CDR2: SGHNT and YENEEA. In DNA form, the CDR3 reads TGTGCCAGCAGTCTAGGGCGGGAAAAAAGAGATACGCAGTATTTT. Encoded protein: CASSLGREKRDTQYF.

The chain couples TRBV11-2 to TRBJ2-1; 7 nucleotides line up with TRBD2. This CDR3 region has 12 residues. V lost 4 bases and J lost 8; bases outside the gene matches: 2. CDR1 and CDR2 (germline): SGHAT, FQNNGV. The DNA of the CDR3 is TGTGCCAGCAGCTCGGGAGGCGATGAGCAGTTCTTC. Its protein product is CASSSGGDEQFF.

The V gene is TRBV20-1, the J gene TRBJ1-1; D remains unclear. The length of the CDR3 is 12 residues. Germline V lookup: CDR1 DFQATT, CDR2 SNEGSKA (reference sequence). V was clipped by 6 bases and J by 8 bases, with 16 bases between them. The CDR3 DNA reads TGCAGTGCAAGTGAGGGCCAGGCAGAAGCTTTCTTT. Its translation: CSASEGQAEAFF.

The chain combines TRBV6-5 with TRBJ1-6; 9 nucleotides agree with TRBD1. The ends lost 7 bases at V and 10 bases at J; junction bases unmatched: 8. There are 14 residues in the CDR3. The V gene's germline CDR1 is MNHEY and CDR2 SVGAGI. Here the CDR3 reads CASTPDRGRSPLHF. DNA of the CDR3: TGTGCCAGCACCCCGGACAGGGGAAGATCACCCCTCCACTTT.

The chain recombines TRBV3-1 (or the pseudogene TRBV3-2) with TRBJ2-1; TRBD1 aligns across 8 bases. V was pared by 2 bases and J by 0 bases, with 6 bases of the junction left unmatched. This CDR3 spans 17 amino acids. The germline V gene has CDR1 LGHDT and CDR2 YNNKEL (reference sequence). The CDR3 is CASSQNPGQGSYNEQFF. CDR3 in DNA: TGTGCCAGCAGCCAAAACCCCGGACAGGGCTCCTACAATGAGCAGTTCTTC.

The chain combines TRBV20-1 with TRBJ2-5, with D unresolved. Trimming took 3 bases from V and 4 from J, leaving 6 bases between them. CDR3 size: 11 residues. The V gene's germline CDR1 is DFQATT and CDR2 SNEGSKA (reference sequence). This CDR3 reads CSARRGETQYF. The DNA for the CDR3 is TGCAGTGCTAGGCGCGGAGAGACCCAGTACTTC.

The CDR3 DNA sequence: TGTGCCAGCAGCCAGCCCGGAGAGAACACTGAAGCTTTCTTT. Amino acid sequence: CASSQPGENTEAFF. V gene TRBV4-2 combines with J gene TRBJ1-1; D remains unclear. CDR3 size: 14 residues. The germline gives CDR1 LGHNA, CDR2 YNFKEQ. The ends were cut back, 3 bases at V and 1 base at J, with 9 bases in the middle.

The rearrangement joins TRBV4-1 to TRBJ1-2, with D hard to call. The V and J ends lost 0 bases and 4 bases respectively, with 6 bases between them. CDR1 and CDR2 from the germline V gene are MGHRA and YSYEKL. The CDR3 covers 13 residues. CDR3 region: CASSQESLYGYTF. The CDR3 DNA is TGCGCCAGCAGCCAAGAATCCCTCTATGGCTACACCTTC.

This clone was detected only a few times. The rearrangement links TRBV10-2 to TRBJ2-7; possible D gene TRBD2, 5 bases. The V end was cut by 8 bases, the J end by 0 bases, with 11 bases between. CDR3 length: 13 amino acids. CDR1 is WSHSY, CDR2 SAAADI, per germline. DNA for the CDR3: TGCGCCAGCGTCCGGGATCCCTCCTACGAGCAGTACTTC. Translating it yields CASVRDPSYEQYF.

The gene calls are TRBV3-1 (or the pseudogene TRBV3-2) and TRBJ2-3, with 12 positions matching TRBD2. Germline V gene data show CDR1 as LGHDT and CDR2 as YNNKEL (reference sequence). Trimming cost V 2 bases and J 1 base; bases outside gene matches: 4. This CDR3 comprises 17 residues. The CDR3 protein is CASSQRTSGAGTDTQYF. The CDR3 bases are TGTGCCAGCAGCCAACGGACTAGCGGGGCCGGCACAGATACGCAGTATTTT.